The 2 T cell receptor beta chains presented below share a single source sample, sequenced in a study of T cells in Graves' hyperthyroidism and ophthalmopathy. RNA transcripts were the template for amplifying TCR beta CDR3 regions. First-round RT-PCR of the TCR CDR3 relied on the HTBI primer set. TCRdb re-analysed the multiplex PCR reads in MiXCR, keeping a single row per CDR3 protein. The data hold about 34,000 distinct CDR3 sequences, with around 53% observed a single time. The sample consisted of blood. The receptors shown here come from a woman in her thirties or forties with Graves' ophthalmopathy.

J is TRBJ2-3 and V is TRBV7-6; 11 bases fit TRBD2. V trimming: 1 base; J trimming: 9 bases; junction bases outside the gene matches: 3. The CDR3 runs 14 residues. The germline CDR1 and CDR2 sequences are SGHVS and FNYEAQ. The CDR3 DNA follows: TGTGCCAGCAGCTTAGGACTAGCGGGGAACACGCAGTATTTT. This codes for CASSLGLAGNTQYF.

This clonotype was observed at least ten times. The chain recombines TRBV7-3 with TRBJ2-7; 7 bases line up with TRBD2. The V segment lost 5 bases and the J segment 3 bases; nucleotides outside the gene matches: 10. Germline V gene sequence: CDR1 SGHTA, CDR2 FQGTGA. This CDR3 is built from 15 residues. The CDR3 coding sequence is TGTGCCAGCAGCAACGGACGGCGGGGGTTCTACGAGCAGTACTTC. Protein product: CASSNGRRGFYEQYF. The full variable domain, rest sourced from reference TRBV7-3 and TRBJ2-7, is GAGVSQTPSNKVTEKGKYVELRCDPISGHTALYWYRQSLGQGPEFLIYFQGTGAADDSGLPNDRFFAVRPEGSVSTLKIQRTERGDSAVYLCASSNGRRGFYEQYFGPGTRLTVT.